Sequencing of this T cell receptor beta chain was carried out in a study of cytomegalovirus exposure and HLA in healthy donors. Study findings and constraints: Across HLA loci, a later analysis found differing TCR association rates, with DRB1 most and HLA-C fewest. The study labeled roughly 160 TCR beta chains cytomegalovirus-associated.

PCR amplification relied on 60 Vbeta primers (plus 13 Jbeta primers). Repertoires were generated with immunoSEQ multiplex PCR, while TCRdb's copy carries only in-frame clones and drops some. The table for this sample gives 85,000 or so clones. About this clone itself: Its antigen remains unidentified.

The donors gave bone marrow, and they were healthy. Trimming left V 8 bases short and J 4 bases short, with 18 bases between. Looked up from germline, CDR1 is MNHNS and CDR2 is SASEGT. The CDR3 sequence is 15 residues long. This receptor was identified in a woman aged 30 to 39 in good health and CMV-seronegative. Sequencing was done on a sample of PBMCs. The V call is TRBV6-1, the J call TRBJ1-3, with D maybe TRBD1 (5 bases). The CDR3 DNA reads as TGTGCCAGCCGACATAGCGGGGGGGTGGGAAACACCATATATTTT. As protein: CASRHSGGVGNTIYF.